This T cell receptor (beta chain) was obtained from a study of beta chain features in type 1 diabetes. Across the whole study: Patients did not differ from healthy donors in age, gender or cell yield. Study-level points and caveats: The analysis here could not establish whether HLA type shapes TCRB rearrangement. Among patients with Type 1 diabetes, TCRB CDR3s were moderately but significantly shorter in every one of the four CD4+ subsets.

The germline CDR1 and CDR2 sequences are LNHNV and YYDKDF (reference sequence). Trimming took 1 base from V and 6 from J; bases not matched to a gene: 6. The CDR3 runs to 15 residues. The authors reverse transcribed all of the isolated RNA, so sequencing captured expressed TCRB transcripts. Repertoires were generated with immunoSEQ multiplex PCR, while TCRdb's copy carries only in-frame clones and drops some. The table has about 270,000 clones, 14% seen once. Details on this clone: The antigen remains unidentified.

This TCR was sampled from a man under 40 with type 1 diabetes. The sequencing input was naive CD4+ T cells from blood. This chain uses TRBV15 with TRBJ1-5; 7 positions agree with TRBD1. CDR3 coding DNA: TGTGCCACCAGCAGAGGTGGAGGGGGCGGTCAGCCCCAGCATTTT. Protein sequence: CATSRGGGGGQPQHF.